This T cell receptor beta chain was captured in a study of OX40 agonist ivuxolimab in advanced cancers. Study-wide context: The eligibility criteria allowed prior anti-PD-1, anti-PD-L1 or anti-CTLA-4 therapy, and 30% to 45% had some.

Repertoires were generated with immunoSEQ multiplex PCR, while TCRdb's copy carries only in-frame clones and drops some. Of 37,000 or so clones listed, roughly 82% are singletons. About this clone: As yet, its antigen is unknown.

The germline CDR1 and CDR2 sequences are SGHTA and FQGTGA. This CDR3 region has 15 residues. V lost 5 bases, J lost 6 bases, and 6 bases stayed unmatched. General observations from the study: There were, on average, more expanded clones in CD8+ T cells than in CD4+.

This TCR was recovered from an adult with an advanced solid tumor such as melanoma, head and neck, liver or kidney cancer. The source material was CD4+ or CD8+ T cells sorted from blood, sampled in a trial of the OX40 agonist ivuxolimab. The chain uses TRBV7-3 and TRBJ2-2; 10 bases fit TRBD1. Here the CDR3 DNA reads TGTGCCAGCAGCCCCAGGACAGGGGGGGCCGGGGAGCTGTTTTTT. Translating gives CASSPRTGGAGELFF.